Below, one TCR beta chain is given with its context. The data originate from a study of immune heterogeneity within non-small cell lung tumors. Template material comprised bulk tumor genomic DNA at roughly 650 ng per sample. In surgery, several biopsies were collected from each primary tumor at widely spaced sites. Samples came from untreated patients having curative surgery for newly diagnosed non-small cell lung cancer. A multiplex PCR containing 32 V primers and 13 J primers was used to amplify TCR beta CDR3. One entry per CDR3 protein results from TCRdb running MiXCR on the multiplex PCR reads. The table includes 4,400 or so distinct CDR3 sequences, less than 25% detected once. The CDR3 is made up of 16 amino acids. Per germline, CDR1 SGHDT and CDR2 YYEEEE. V gave up 0 bases and J gave up 5 bases; unmatched junction bases: 8.

This TCR derives from a man aged 50 to 60 with non-small cell lung cancer. Material for sequencing was lung tumor tissue. The chain links TRBV5-6 to TRBJ2-5; 9 bases align to TRBD1. The CDR3: CASSLAMGQGWETQYF. CDR3 nucleotide sequence: TGTGCCAGCAGCTTGGCCATGGGACAGGGTTGGGAGACCCAGTACTTC.